One T cell receptor beta chain is described in this entry. The data stem from a study of blood T cell repertoires in COVID-19. As for the study in general: The United States, Italy and Spain provided the acute and convalescent COVID-19 samples. T cells, B-cell-depleted T cells, or PBMCs provided the cDNA or gDNA that served as material.

TCRdb's table, derived via immunoSEQ multiplex PCR, lists solely in-frame clones and lacks some. The sample shows 60,000 to 85,000 clones, less than 90% of them seen only once. From germline, CDR1 is SGHNT and CDR2 YENEEA. V lost 3 bases, J lost 3 bases, and 9 bases lay in between. The CDR3 totals 14 residues. This rearrangement joins TRBV11-3 to TRBJ1-5; tentative D call: TRBD1 (5 bases). This TCR was sampled from a human donor in a cohort sampled during active COVID-19. The sample consisted of peripheral blood. The CDR3 spells CASSLEGDNQPQHF. Here the CDR3 DNA reads TGTGCCAGCAGCTTGGAAGGGGACAATCAGCCCCAGCATTTT. Variable domain in full (rest from reference TRBV11-3 and TRBJ1-5): EAGVVQSPRYKIIEKKQPVAFWCNPISGHNTLYWYLQNLGQGPELLIRYENEEAVDDSQLPKDRFSAERLKGVDSTLKIQPAELGDSAVYLCASSLEGDNQPQHFGDGTRLSIL.